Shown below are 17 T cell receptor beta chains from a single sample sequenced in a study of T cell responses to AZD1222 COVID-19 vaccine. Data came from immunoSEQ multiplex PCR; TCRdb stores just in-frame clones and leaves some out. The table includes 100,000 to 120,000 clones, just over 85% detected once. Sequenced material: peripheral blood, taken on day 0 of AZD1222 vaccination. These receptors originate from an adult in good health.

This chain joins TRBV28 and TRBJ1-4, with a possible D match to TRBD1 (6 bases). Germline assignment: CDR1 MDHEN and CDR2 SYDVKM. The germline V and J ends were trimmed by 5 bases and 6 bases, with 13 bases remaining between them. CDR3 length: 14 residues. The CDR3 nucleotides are TGTGCCAGCAGTGAGACAGGCGGATATGAAAAACTGTTTTTT. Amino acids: CASSETGGYEKLFF.

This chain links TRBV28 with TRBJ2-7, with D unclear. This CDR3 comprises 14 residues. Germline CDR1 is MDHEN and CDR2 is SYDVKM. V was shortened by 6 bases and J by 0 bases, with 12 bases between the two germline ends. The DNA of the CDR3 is TGTGCCAGCAGGGGCGGAATAAGCTCCTACGAGCAGTACTTC. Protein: CASRGGISSYEQYF.

In nucleotides, the CDR3 is TGTGCCAGCAGTTACGGTAGCGGTAACTATGGCTACACCTTC. Its protein is CASSYGSGNYGYTF. The chain combines TRBV6-2 or TRBV6-3 with TRBJ1-2; D call uncertain. V was cut by 2 bases and J by 1 base, with 8 bases left in between. This CDR3 spans 14 amino acids. Germline V lookup: CDR1 MNHEY, CDR2 SVGEGT.

The CDR3 DNA reads as TGCGCCAGCAGTGAGTTTAGCACCGGGGAGCTGTTTTTT. Its translation is CASSEFSTGELFF. The chain joins TRBV10-1 to TRBJ2-2, with D uncertain. V was shortened by 1 base and J by 4 bases, with 4 bases between the two germline ends. This CDR3 has 13 amino acids. Germline V CDR1 and CDR2: WNHNN, SYGVQD (reference sequence).

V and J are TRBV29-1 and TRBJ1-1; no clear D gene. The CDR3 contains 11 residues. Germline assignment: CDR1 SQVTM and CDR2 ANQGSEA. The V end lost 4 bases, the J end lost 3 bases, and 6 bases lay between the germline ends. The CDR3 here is CSVGVDTEAFF. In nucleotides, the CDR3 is TGCAGCGTTGGGGTGGACACTGAAGCTTTCTTT.

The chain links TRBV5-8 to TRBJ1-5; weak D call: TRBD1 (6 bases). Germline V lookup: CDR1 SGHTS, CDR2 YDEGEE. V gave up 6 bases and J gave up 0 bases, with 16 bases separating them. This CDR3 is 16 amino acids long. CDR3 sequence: CASNPGTIYSNQPQHF. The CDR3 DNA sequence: TGTGCCAGCAACCCCGGGACAATATATAGCAATCAGCCCCAGCATTTT.

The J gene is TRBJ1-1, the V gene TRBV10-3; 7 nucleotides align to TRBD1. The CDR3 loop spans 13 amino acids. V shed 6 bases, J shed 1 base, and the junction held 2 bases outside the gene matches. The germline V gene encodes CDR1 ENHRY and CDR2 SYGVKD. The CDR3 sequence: CAIRGTANTEAFF. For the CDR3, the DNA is TGTGCCATCAGGGGGACAGCGAACACTGAAGCTTTCTTT.

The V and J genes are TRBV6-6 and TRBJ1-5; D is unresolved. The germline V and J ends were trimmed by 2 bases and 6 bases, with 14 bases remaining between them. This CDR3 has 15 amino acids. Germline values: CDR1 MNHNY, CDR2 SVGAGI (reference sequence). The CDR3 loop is CASSYTPGRGQPQHF. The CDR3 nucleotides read TGTGCCAGCAGTTACACGCCAGGACGGGGTCAGCCCCAGCATTTT.

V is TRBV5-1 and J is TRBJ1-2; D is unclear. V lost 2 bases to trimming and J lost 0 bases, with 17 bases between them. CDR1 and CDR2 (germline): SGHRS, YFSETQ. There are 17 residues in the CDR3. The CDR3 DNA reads TGCGCCAGCAGCTTATTGGTTGGGAGGGCCTCTAACTATGGCTACACCTTC. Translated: CASSLLVGRASNYGYTF. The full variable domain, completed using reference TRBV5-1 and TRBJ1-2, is KAGVTQTPRYLIKTRGQQVTLSCSPISGHRSVSWYQQTPGQGLQFLFEYFSETQRNKGNFPGRFSGRQFSNSRSEMNVSTLELGDSALYLCASSLLVGRASNYGYTFGSGTRLTVV.

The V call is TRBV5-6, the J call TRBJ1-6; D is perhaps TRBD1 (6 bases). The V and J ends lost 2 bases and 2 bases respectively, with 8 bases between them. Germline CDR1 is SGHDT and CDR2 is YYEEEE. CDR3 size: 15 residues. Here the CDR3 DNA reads TGTGCCAGCAGCTTCCAGGGGACCTATAATTCACCCCTCCACTTT. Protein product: CASSFQGTYNSPLHF.

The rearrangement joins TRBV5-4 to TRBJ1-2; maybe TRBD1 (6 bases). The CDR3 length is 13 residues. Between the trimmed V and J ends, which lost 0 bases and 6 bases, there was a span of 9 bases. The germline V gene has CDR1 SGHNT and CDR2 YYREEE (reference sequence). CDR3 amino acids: CASSLARGNGYTF. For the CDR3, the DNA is TGTGCCAGCAGCTTGGCTAGGGGGAATGGCTACACCTTC.

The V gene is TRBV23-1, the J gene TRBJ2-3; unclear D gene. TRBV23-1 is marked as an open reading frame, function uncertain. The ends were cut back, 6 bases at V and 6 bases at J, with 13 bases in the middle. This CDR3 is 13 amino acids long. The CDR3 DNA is TGCGCCAGCAGCCCCGGTCTAGTTGATACGCAGTATTTT. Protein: CASSPGLVDTQYF.

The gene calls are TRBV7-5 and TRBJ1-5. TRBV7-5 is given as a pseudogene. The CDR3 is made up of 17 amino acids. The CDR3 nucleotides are TGTGTCAGGCCCCGGAGGGACACCCGCTATAGCAATCAGCCCCAGCATTTT. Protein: CVRPRRDTRYSNQPQHF.

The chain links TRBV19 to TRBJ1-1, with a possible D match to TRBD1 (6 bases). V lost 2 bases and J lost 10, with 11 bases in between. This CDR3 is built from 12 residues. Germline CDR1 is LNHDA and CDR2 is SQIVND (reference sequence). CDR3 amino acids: CASSIKGGGAFF. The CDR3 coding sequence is TGTGCCAGTAGTATAAAAGGAGGGGGAGCTTTCTTT.

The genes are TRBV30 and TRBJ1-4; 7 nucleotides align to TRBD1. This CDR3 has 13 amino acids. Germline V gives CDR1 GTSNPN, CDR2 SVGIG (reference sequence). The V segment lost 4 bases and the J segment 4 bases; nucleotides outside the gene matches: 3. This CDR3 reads CAWTYRGNEKLFF. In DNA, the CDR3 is TGTGCCTGGACATACAGGGGTAATGAAAAACTGTTTTTT. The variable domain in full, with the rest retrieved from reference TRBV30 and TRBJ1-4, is SQTIHQWPATLVQPVGSPLSLECTVEGTSNPNLYWYRQAAGRGLQLLFYSVGIGQISSEVPQNLSASRPQDRQFILSSKKLLLSDSGFYLCAWTYRGNEKLFFGSGTQLSVL.

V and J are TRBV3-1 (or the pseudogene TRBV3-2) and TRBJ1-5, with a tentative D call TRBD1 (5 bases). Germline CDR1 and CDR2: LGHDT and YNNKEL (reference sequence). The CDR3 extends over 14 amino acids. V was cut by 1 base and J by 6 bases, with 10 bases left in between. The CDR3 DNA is TGTGCCAGCAGCCAAGCAGGGCCGGGTCAGCCCCAGCATTTT. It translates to CASSQAGPGQPQHF.

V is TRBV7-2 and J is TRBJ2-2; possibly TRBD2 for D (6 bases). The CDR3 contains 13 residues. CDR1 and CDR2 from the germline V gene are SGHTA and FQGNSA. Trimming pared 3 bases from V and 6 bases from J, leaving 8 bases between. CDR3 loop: CASSFWGAGELFF. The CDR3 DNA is TGTGCCAGCAGCTTCTGGGGGGCCGGGGAGCTGTTTTTT.